What follows describes a single T cell receptor beta chain. A second roughly 7 to 11 cycle PCR used barcoded and J-beta primers. Every single cDNA molecule received a tag from a template-switch adaptor with 12 random nucleotides. TCRdb analysed the 5' RACE reads with MiXCR anew, one entry per CDR3 protein. The table shows hundreds of thousands of distinct CDR3 sequences, with roughly 21% occurring only once. The data derive from a study of blood T cells in healthy people across ages. Germline lookup yields CDR1 LNHDA and CDR2 SQIVND (reference sequence). This CDR3 comprises 16 residues. The V and J ends lost 4 bases and 1 base respectively, with 14 bases between them.

The rearrangement uses TRBV19 and TRBJ2-1; D gene ambiguous. The sequence was obtained from a man aged 70-80 years in good health. Sequenced: blood. The CDR3 is CASSTHADTSYNEQFF. For the CDR3, the DNA is TGTGCCAGTAGTACCCACGCCGATACGTCCTACAATGAGCAGTTCTTC.